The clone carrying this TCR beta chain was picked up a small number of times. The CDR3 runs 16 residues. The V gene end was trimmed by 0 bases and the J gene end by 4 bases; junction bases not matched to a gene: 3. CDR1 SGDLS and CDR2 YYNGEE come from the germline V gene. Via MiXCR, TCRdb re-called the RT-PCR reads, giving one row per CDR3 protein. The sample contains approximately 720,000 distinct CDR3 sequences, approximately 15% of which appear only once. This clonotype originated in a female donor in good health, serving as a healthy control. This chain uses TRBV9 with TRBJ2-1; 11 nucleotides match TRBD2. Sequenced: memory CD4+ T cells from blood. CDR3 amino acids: CASSVGGLAAYNEQFF. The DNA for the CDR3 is TGTGCCAGCAGCGTAGGGGGACTAGCGGCATACAATGAGCAGTTCTTC.